Presented here are 10 T cell receptor beta chains from one specimen sequenced in a study of T cell changes during pregnancy in multiple sclerosis. Clones were sequenced by immunoSEQ multiplex PCR, and TCRdb holds only the in-frame ones, with some missing. Here the sample spans 70,000 to 95,000 clones, around 92% being singletons. Sequences were derived from peripheral blood, sampled in the third trimester of pregnancy. The origin of the receptors is a female donor with multiple sclerosis, enrolled in a pregnancy study.

Notes on this clone: Different DNA sequences within this sample yield the same CDR3. This rearrangement joins TRBV5-4 to TRBJ2-1, with TRBD2 identical over 10 bases. The CDR3 spans 16 residues. Looked up from germline, CDR1 is SGHNT and CDR2 is YYREEE (reference sequence). V was pared by 4 bases and J by 0 bases, with 4 bases of the junction left unmatched. The CDR3 sequence is CASSPASGSSYNEQFF. The CDR3 nucleotides read TGTGCCAGCAGCCCCGCTAGCGGGAGCTCCTACAATGAGCAGTTCTTC.

The chain carries TRBV5-5 and TRBJ1-5; no reliable D call. Germline-derived CDR1 and CDR2 are SGHKS and YYEKEE (reference sequence). Trimming removed 4 bases at V and 6 bases at J, with 11 bases between. The CDR3 runs 13 residues. CDR3 protein: CASSPASGQPQHF. Written as DNA, the CDR3 is TGTGCCAGCAGCCCCGCGTCCGGTCAGCCCCAGCATTTT.

The J gene is TRBJ2-2, the V gene TRBV5-1; 7 nucleotides line up with TRBD1. The CDR3 extends over 14 amino acids. Losses at the gene ends were 5 bases for V and 3 bases for J; bases not matched to a gene: 4. Germline lookup yields CDR1 SGHRS and CDR2 YFSETQ. The CDR3, as DNA: TGCGCCAGCAGGCTCACAGGGGACACCGGGGAGCTGTTTTTT. Its translation: CASRLTGDTGELFF.

The chain couples TRBV9 to TRBJ2-3; 16 nucleotides align to TRBD2. The J segment lost 0 bases and the V segment lost 6 bases, leaving 16 bases of the junction unmatched. This CDR3 has 21 amino acids. Germline V lookup: CDR1 SGDLS, CDR2 YYNGEE. CDR3 coding DNA: TGTGCCAGCACCTCTGGGACTAGCGGGAGGGCCGATTCCGCTAGCACAGATACGCAGTATTTT. It translates to CASTSGTSGRADSASTDTQYF.

The rearrangement uses TRBV28 and TRBJ2-3; 16 nucleotides match TRBD2. With V trimmed by 5 bases and J by 0 bases, 2 bases remained unmatched. This CDR3 is 17 amino acids long. Germline CDR1 reads MDHEN; CDR2 reads SYDVKM. DNA of the CDR3: TGTGCCAGCAGTCTGGGACTAGCGGGAGGGAGCACAGATACGCAGTATTTT. Encoded protein: CASSLGLAGGSTDTQYF.

The chain joins TRBV14 to TRBJ2-2; unclear D gene. The CDR3 length is 16 residues. CDR1 and CDR2 (germline): SGHDN, FVKESK. V gave up 0 bases and J gave up 4 bases, with 12 bases separating them. The CDR3 nucleotides read TGTGCCAGCAGCCAAGAGCAAGCGTCGATCACCGGGGAGCTGTTTTTT. Amino acids: CASSQEQASITGELFF. The complete variable domain, with remaining parts taken from reference TRBV14 and TRBJ2-2, reads EAGVTQFPSHSVIEKGQTVTLRCDPISGHDNLYWYRRVMGKEIKFLLHFVKESKQDESGMPNNRFLAERTGGTYSTLKVQPAELEDSGVYFCASSQEQASITGELFFGEGSRLTVL.

The genes are TRBV6-5 and TRBJ1-1; 7 nucleotides agree with TRBD1. The CDR3 runs to 12 residues. V was pared by 10 bases and J by 5 bases, with 7 bases of the junction left unmatched. In germline, CDR1 is MNHEY, CDR2 SVGAGI. The CDR3 nucleotides are TGTGCCACCCGACAGGGAACGACTGAAGCTTTCTTT. This codes for CATRQGTTEAFF.

DNA of the CDR3: TGTGCCAGCTCACCTGGGAGAGGGGGCAACTACGAGCAGTACTTC. Its protein is CASSPGRGGNYEQYF. The rearrangement joins TRBV18 to TRBJ2-7; 7 bases agree with TRBD1. In germline, CDR1 is KGHSH, CDR2 LQKENI. The CDR3 loop spans 15 amino acids. Trimming cost V 3 bases and J 3 bases; bases outside gene matches: 8.

The genes are TRBV19 and TRBJ2-7; a weak D match, TRBD1 (6 bases). The CDR3 covers 15 residues. Trimming pared 6 bases from V and 1 base from J, leaving 16 bases between. The V gene's germline CDR1 is LNHDA and CDR2 SQIVND (reference sequence). In nucleotides, the CDR3 is TGTGCCAGTAGCCCGAGCAGGGGACCGTCCTACGAGCAGTACTTC. This translates into CASSPSRGPSYEQYF.

V usage is TRBV6-5 and J usage is TRBJ2-3; TRBD2 aligns across 7 bases. V lost 2 bases, J lost 3 bases, and 8 bases stayed unmatched. Germline CDR1 and CDR2: MNHEY and SVGAGI. The CDR3 consists of 16 residues. The CDR3 is CASSYLLAGVTDTQYF. The CDR3 coding sequence is TGTGCCAGCAGTTACCTCTTGGCGGGAGTTACAGATACGCAGTATTTT.